These 2 T cell receptor beta chains were sequenced from one sample in a study of identical twins. TCRdb ran MiXCR on the 5' RACE reads and lists one entry per CDR3 protein. Of about 520,000 distinct CDR3 sequences in the sample, 22% are singletons; the top ten hold around 1%. The same sample was also used in a study of T cells expressing NK-cell markers.

Sequencing used CD4+ T cells sorted from blood. These receptors were taken from a young woman in good health.

The chain carries TRBV5-5 and TRBJ2-2; D may be TRBD1 or TRBD2 (7 bases each). The CDR3 spans 16 residues. Trimming removed 4 bases at V and 4 bases at J, with 17 bases between. The V gene's germline CDR1 is SGHKS and CDR2 YYEKEE (reference sequence). CDR3: CASSGEGQLITGELFF. CDR3 DNA sequence: TGTGCCAGCAGCGGGGAGGGACAGTTAATCACCGGGGAGCTGTTTTTT.

The chain recombines TRBV10-3 with TRBJ1-6; no clear D. The length of the CDR3 is 12 residues. Germline values: CDR1 ENHRY, CDR2 SYGVKD. Trimming left V 4 bases short and J 9 bases short, with 7 bases between. This CDR3 reads CAISVLGSPLHF. The CDR3 DNA sequence: TGTGCCATCAGTGTATTGGGTTCACCCCTCCACTTT.